Below are 27 T cell receptor beta chains sequenced from a single sample in a study of control samples from healthy donors and cancer patients. Measured with immunoSEQ multiplex PCR; TCRdb has only the in-frame clones, and not every one. The sample carries approximately 120,000 clones, about 90% recorded once. Source material: blood. The receptors derive from a man in his sixties in good health.

This sequence joins TRBV7-9 and TRBJ1-6, with TRBD1 as a possible D gene (6 bases). Germline values: CDR1 SEHNR, CDR2 FQNEAQ (reference sequence). The CDR3 runs 15 residues. The V end lost 5 bases, the J end lost 5 bases, and 13 bases lay between the germline ends. Here the CDR3 reads CASSPTQGNNSPLHF. CDR3 nucleotide sequence: TGTGCCAGCAGCCCGACCCAGGGGAATAATTCACCCCTCCACTTT.

The V and J genes are TRBV12-3 or TRBV12-4 and TRBJ2-1; D remains unclear. The V end lost 9 bases, the J end lost 6 bases, and 15 bases lay between the germline ends. The CDR3 totals 13 residues. The chain's CDR3 is CASQVWGTNEQFF. Written as DNA, the CDR3 is TGTGCCAGTCAGGTATGGGGTACCAATGAGCAGTTCTTC.

This rearrangement joins TRBV9 to TRBJ1-6; D is undetermined. CDR3 size: 15 residues. The ends were cut back, 0 bases at V and 7 bases at J, with 11 bases in the middle. CDR1 and CDR2 (germline): SGDLS, YYNGEE. The CDR3 region is CASSVVVGKNSPLHF. DNA of the CDR3: TGTGCCAGCAGCGTAGTTGTCGGAAAAAATTCACCCCTCCACTTT.

V is TRBV7-2 and J is TRBJ2-2, with D maybe TRBD1 (5 bases). CDR3 length equals 15 residues. The V end was cut by 4 bases, the J end by 4 bases, with 13 bases between. Germline CDR1 SGHTA, CDR2 FQGNSA. CDR3 nucleotides: TGTGCCAGCAGCTCCGACAGATTCCGCACCGGGGAGCTGTTTTTT. This encodes CASSSDRFRTGELFF.

This clone has ten or more counts. In the same sample, other DNA sequences code for this CDR3. The chain joins TRBV19 to TRBJ2-7, with TRBD1 matching over 10 bases. CDR1 is LNHDA, CDR2 SQIVND, per germline (reference sequence). V shed 3 bases and J 2 bases; nucleotides not matched to a gene: 1. CDR3 length: 14 amino acids. The CDR3 sequence is CASSIGQGAYEQYF. DNA for the CDR3: TGTGCCAGTAGTATCGGACAGGGGGCCTACGAGCAGTACTTC.

The rearrangement links TRBV6-6 to TRBJ2-7; D ambiguous. With 4 bases removed from V and 0 bases from J, the gap between germline ends came to 7 bases. CDR1 and CDR2 (germline): MNHNY, SVGAGI (reference sequence). This CDR3 region has 13 residues. The CDR3 loop is CASSSWDSYEQYF. DNA of the CDR3: TGTGCCAGCAGTTCGTGGGACTCCTACGAGCAGTACTTC.

CDR3 in amino acids: CASSLDIGTNYGYTF. Written as DNA, the CDR3 is TGTGCCAGCAGCTTAGATATAGGGACTAACTATGGCTACACCTTC. The chain links TRBV7-2 to TRBJ1-2, with no clear D. Looked up from germline, CDR1 is SGHTA and CDR2 is FQGNSA. V lost 1 base and J 0 bases, leaving 9 bases between the germline ends. This CDR3 has 15 amino acids.

V gene TRBV10-3 combines with J gene TRBJ1-1, with 8 bases that match TRBD1. V lost 11 bases to trimming and J lost 1 base; unmatched junction nucleotides: 9. Germline values: CDR1 ENHRY, CDR2 SYGVKD. The CDR3 sequence is 14 residues long. The CDR3 protein is CAAGQGIANTEAFF. The CDR3 DNA sequence: TGTGCCGCCGGACAGGGAATAGCGAACACTGAAGCTTTCTTT.

The chain recombines TRBV7-9 with TRBJ1-4; weak D call: TRBD1 (6 bases). V was clipped by 6 bases and J by 4 bases, with 12 bases between them. This CDR3 is 14 amino acids long. Germline CDR1 is SEHNR and CDR2 is FQNEAQ (reference sequence). The CDR3 coding sequence is TGTGCCAGCAGACAGGGACTGGTTAATGAAAAACTGTTTTTT. Amino acids: CASRQGLVNEKLFF.

V gene TRBV27 combines with J gene TRBJ2-3; 9 bases map to TRBD1. The germline gives CDR1 MNHEY, CDR2 SMNVEV (reference sequence). Trimming at V came to 5 bases and at J to 10 bases, leaving 4 bases not matched to a gene. CDR3 size: 12 residues. This CDR3 reads CASSQQGAAQYF. In DNA form, the CDR3 reads TGTGCCAGCAGTCAACAGGGGGCGGCGCAGTATTTT.

This clone was observed a handful of times. This chain connects TRBV19 to TRBJ1-5, with D possibly TRBD1 on 6 matching bases. Trimming removed 2 bases at V and 7 bases at J, with 18 bases between. In germline, CDR1 is LNHDA, CDR2 SQIVND (reference sequence). The CDR3 is 16 residues long. CDR3 nucleotides: TGTGCCAGTAGTATAAATCGCAGGGGCCGAGACCAGCCCCAGCATTTT. This codes for CASSINRRGRDQPQHF.

This clone appeared a single time. This chain joins TRBV6-5 and TRBJ1-1; no clear D gene. The CDR3 totals 11 residues. V was shortened by 5 bases and J by 3 bases, with 4 bases between the two germline ends. The germline CDR1 and CDR2 sequences are MNHEY and SVGAGI. The DNA for the CDR3 is TGTGCCAGCAGTATGCACACTGAAGCTTTCTTT. Its translation: CASSMHTEAFF.

This clone was recorded once. The V and J genes are TRBV29-1 and TRBJ2-1, with TRBD2 matching 12 bases. Germline V CDR1 and CDR2: SQVTM, ANQGSEA. The CDR3 runs to 12 residues. V was pared by 7 bases and J by 6 bases, with 1 base of the junction left unmatched. This CDR3 reads CSGLAGVNEQFF. DNA of the CDR3: TGCAGCGGACTAGCGGGGGTCAATGAGCAGTTCTTC.

The table lists this clone with a few counts. The V and J genes are TRBV28 and TRBJ2-7; 9 bases map to TRBD1. This CDR3 is 15 amino acids long. Germline CDR1 reads MDHEN; CDR2 reads SYDVKM. Trimming removed 5 bases from V and 5 bases from J; junction bases left unmatched: 10. CDR3 DNA sequence: TGTGCCAGCAGTCTACCCGGGACAGGGTGGAACGAGCAGTACTTC. Protein: CASSLPGTGWNEQYF.

The V call is TRBV5-1, the J call TRBJ2-1, with TRBD1 identical over 8 bases. Germline CDR1 is SGHRS and CDR2 is YFSETQ. The CDR3 runs 14 residues. The V segment lost 2 bases and the J segment 7 bases; nucleotides outside the gene matches: 5. In nucleotides, the CDR3 is TGCGCCAGCAGCTTCGCCGGGACAGGAAATGAGCAGTTCTTC. Its translation: CASSFAGTGNEQFF.

J is TRBJ2-7 and V is TRBV3-1 (or the pseudogene TRBV3-2), with D possibly matching TRBD1 (6 bases). Germline loops: CDR1 LGHDT, CDR2 YNNKEL (reference sequence). Trimming removed 1 base from V and 1 base from J, with 11 bases in between. The CDR3 length is 15 residues. The CDR3 bases are TGTGCCAGCAGCCAAGCGCCAGGGGTTTCCTACGAGCAGTACTTC. Its translation: CASSQAPGVSYEQYF.

This clone was seen a single time. V is TRBV5-1 and J is TRBJ2-1, with 12 nucleotides matching TRBD2. The germline V gene encodes CDR1 SGHRS and CDR2 YFSETQ. V was pared by 0 bases and J by 7 bases, with 8 bases of the junction left unmatched. CDR3 length: 17 amino acids. In DNA form, the CDR3 reads TGCGCCAGCAGCTTGGTACCTAGCGGGGGGGCCCGGAATGAGCAGTTCTTC. Residues: CASSLVPSGGARNEQFF.

The chain combines TRBV28 with TRBJ2-1; D not certain. The germline gives CDR1 MDHEN, CDR2 SYDVKM. Trimming shortened V by 5 bases and J by 16 bases, and 18 bases separated the two germline ends. CDR3 length: 12 residues. CDR3 region: CASSTEVFRRFF. The CDR3 DNA is TGTGCCAGCAGTACCGAGGTATTTCGGCGATTCTTC.

CDR3 nucleotides: TGTGCCAGCAGTTTAGCAGGGTCGAGCACCGGGGAGCTGTTTTTT. Its translation is CASSLAGSSTGELFF. This chain links TRBV28 with TRBJ2-2; D perhaps matches TRBD1 (5 bases). CDR3 length: 15 amino acids. V gave up 2 bases and J gave up 4 bases, with 11 bases separating them. The germline CDR1 and CDR2 sequences are MDHEN and SYDVKM.

Remarks on this clone: The sample carries other DNA sequences with the same CDR3. V and J are TRBV5-1 and TRBJ1-3; D is unresolved. Trimming left V 4 bases short and J 3 bases short, with 8 bases between. CDR3 size: 13 residues. The V gene's germline CDR1 is SGHRS and CDR2 YFSETQ. The CDR3 spells CASSRGDGNTIYF. CDR3 sequence (DNA): TGCGCCAGCAGCAGAGGAGATGGAAACACCATATATTTT.

The count of this clone is one. The CDR3 DNA reads TGTGCCAGCAGTTGGACTATGACAGATACGCAGTATTTT. It translates to CASSWTMTDTQYF. The chain couples TRBV12-3 or TRBV12-4 to TRBJ2-3, with D possibly TRBD2 on 6 matching bases. This CDR3 contains 13 residues. Trimming removed 4 bases from V and 3 bases from J, with 8 bases in between.

This chain connects TRBV28 to TRBJ2-7, with 8 bases identical to TRBD1. CDR1 MDHEN and CDR2 SYDVKM come from the germline V gene. V gave up 7 bases and J gave up 5 bases; unmatched junction bases: 4. This CDR3 is built from 12 residues. In nucleotides, the CDR3 is TGTGCCAGCAACAGGGGGTACCACGAGCAGTACTTC. As protein: CASNRGYHEQYF.

The V and J genes are TRBV30 and TRBJ1-2; 9 bases map to TRBD1. This CDR3 has 11 residues. After removal of 3 bases from V and 8 bases from J, the junction contained 1 base not matched to a gene. Germline values: CDR1 GTSNPN, CDR2 SVGIG (reference sequence). The CDR3 nucleotides read TGTGCCTGGAGCACAGGGGGCGGCTACACCTTC. This translates into CAWSTGGGYTF.

This chain joins TRBV5-6 and TRBJ1-5; D gene uncertain. This CDR3 spans 15 amino acids. Trimming cost V 1 base and J 5 bases, with 13 bases left between them. Germline V gene lookup returns CDR1 SGHDT and CDR2 YYEEEE. The CDR3 DNA follows: TGTGCCAGCAGCTTGCGTTTGTCATCCGATCAGCCCCAGCATTTT. Its protein product is CASSLRLSSDQPQHF.

Here the CDR3 reads CASSLGSWNEKLFF. The CDR3 coding sequence is TGTGCCAGCAGCTTAGGCAGTTGGAATGAAAAACTGTTTTTT. The V call is TRBV7-2, the J call TRBJ1-4; D gene uncertain. CDR3 length: 14 residues. In germline, CDR1 is SGHTA, CDR2 FQGNSA. V shed 1 base and J shed 5 bases, with 8 bases lying between them.

In the case of this clone: An end of the junction differs from the germline gene, which may be a read error. The rearrangement uses TRBV18 and TRBJ2-3; 9 positions agree with TRBD2. This CDR3 has 13 amino acids. In germline, CDR1 is KGHSH, CDR2 LQKENI. The CDR3 sequence: CASSPRTSVFPLF. The CDR3, as DNA: TGTGCCAGCTCACCACGGACTAGCGTTTTCCCCCTTTTT.

This sequence joins TRBV18 and TRBJ1-5; no firm D call. Germline V CDR1 and CDR2: KGHSH, LQKENI. CDR3 size: 13 residues. V was clipped by 3 bases and J by 6 bases, with 9 bases between them. CDR3 in amino acids: CASSPSGLQPQHF. The DNA for the CDR3 is TGTGCCAGCTCACCCTCCGGACTTCAGCCCCAGCATTTT.